A single sample gave rise to the 22 T cell receptor beta chains below, sequenced in a study of blood T cell repertoires in COVID-19 (dated by TCRdb to about 2020). The method was the immunoSEQ multiplex PCR assay. TCRdb obtained this table from immuneACCESS and retained in-frame rearrangements with V and J assigned. These tables miss some clones; where compared with another copy, unresolved V genes account for less than half of the shortfall, and the remainder is unexplained. This sample comprises approximately 280,000 clones, 70% to 90% of them detected only once. Roughly 9% of the sample rests with the top ten. The specimen sequenced was peripheral blood. These receptors all stem from a man aged 18 to 29 with active or convalescent COVID-19.

The rearrangement links TRBV6-1 to TRBJ2-5, with a tentative D call TRBD2 (6 bases). CDR3 length equals 15 residues. CDR1 is MNHNS, CDR2 SASEGT, per germline. Trimming stripped 1 base from V and 4 bases from J, with 13 bases between. In DNA, the CDR3 is TGTGCCAGCAGTGAAGTTTACGGGGGAGGAGAGACCCAGTACTTC. This encodes CASSEVYGGGETQYF.

The rearrangement joins TRBV3-1 (or the pseudogene TRBV3-2) to TRBJ1-2; D call uncertain. Trimming pared 5 bases from V and 8 bases from J, leaving 18 bases between. Germline V gene lookup returns CDR1 LGHDT and CDR2 YNNKEL (reference sequence). This CDR3 is built from 14 residues. DNA of the CDR3: TGTGCCAGCAGCTCCCTGACTAGTGTCGGGGGCTACACCTTC. Translation: CASSSLTSVGGYTF.

V and J are TRBV9 and TRBJ1-6, with 12 bases matching TRBD1. The CDR3 is 18 residues long. With 2 bases clipped from V and 7 bases from J, the junction kept 10 bases outside the gene matches. Germline values: CDR1 SGDLS, CDR2 YYNGEE. CDR3 sequence (DNA): TGTGCCAGCAGCGTTTGGGACAGGGGGCTGGGCGGAAATTCACCCCTCCACTTT. It is translated as CASSVWDRGLGGNSPLHF.

The rearrangement links TRBV5-4 to TRBJ2-7, with 8 bases aligning to TRBD1. The ends lost 4 bases at V and 7 bases at J; junction bases unmatched: 7. CDR1 and CDR2 (germline): SGHNT, YYREEE (reference sequence). The CDR3 covers 13 residues. The CDR3 DNA is TGTGCCAGCAGCCAGGGACAGGTCTTTGAGCAGTACTTC. Amino acids: CASSQGQVFEQYF.

This clone was counted between two and nine times. The J gene is TRBJ1-6, the V gene TRBV19, with 7 positions matching TRBD1. Germline assignment: CDR1 LNHDA and CDR2 SQIVND (reference sequence). The CDR3 totals 15 residues. V was clipped by 4 bases and J by 10 bases; unmatched bases: 10. The CDR3 region has the DNA TGTGCCAGTAGTACCCTCAGGGGGTTAAGCTCACCCCTCCACTTT. Protein product: CASSTLRGLSSPLHF.

The chain carries TRBV5-1 and TRBJ1-1, with D possibly TRBD1 on 6 matching bases. The CDR3 has 16 residues. Germline loops: CDR1 SGHRS, CDR2 YFSETQ. V was pared by 4 bases and J by 0 bases, with 16 bases between. CDR3 in amino acids: CASSTRAGAVNTEAFF. In nucleotides, the CDR3 is TGCGCCAGCAGCACCCGGGCGGGGGCGGTGAACACTGAAGCTTTCTTT.

CDR3 sequence: CASSLEGQGKNYGYTF. The CDR3 bases are TGTGCCAGCAGCTTGGAGGGACAGGGGAAGAACTATGGCTACACCTTC. This chain connects TRBV5-5 to TRBJ1-2; 10 bases agree with TRBD1. This CDR3 contains 16 residues. The J segment lost 2 bases and the V segment lost 0 bases, leaving 4 bases of the junction unmatched. Germline loops: CDR1 SGHKS, CDR2 YYEKEE (reference sequence).

The V gene is TRBV4-1, the J gene TRBJ1-6; TRBD1 might be the D (6 bases). V was shortened by 4 bases and J by 7 bases, with 17 bases between the two germline ends. The germline CDR1 and CDR2 sequences are MGHRA and YSYEKL. The length of the CDR3 is 16 residues. The CDR3 sequence: CASSPGNRVANSPLHF. The CDR3 DNA reads TGCGCCAGCAGCCCAGGCAACAGGGTTGCGAATTCACCCCTCCACTTT.

In the case of this clone: In the same sample, other DNA sequences code for this CDR3. The V gene is TRBV9, the J gene TRBJ1-5; 7 bases match TRBD1. CDR1 SGDLS and CDR2 YYNGEE come from the germline V gene. The ends lost 0 bases at V and 5 bases at J; junction bases unmatched: 5. This CDR3 contains 15 residues. DNA of the CDR3: TGTGCCAGCAGCGTAGGTGGGCAGGGGGATCAGCCCCAGCATTTT. Protein sequence: CASSVGGQGDQPQHF.

This rearrangement joins TRBV6-5 to TRBJ1-3; no definite D call. The CDR3 runs 14 residues. With 5 bases removed from V and 0 bases from J, the gap between germline ends came to 8 bases. Germline CDR1 reads MNHEY; CDR2 reads SVGAGI. CDR3: CASSPTVSGNTIYF. For the CDR3, the DNA is TGTGCCAGCAGTCCCACAGTCTCTGGAAACACCATATATTTT.

About this clone: Other DNA variants within this sample encode the same CDR3. The chain couples TRBV9 to TRBJ2-3; 7 bases fit TRBD2. Germline CDR1 reads SGDLS; CDR2 reads YYNGEE. V lost 0 bases and J lost 1; bases outside the gene matches: 5. The CDR3 spans 16 residues. CDR3 region: CASSVAGGGGTDTQYF. As DNA, the CDR3 is TGTGCCAGCAGCGTAGCGGGAGGAGGGGGCACAGATACGCAGTATTTT.

The chain couples TRBV7-2 to TRBJ2-7; D perhaps matches TRBD1 (6 bases). Trimming took off 6 bases at V and 5 bases at J, with 17 bases between the two ends. The CDR3 sequence is 14 residues long. CDR1 and CDR2 from the germline V gene are SGHTA and FQGNSA. The CDR3, as DNA: TGTGCCAGCAGTCAAACACAGGGCTCTGACGAGCAGTACTTC. It specifies CASSQTQGSDEQYF.

The chain combines TRBV15 with TRBJ2-7, with D maybe TRBD2 (5 bases). Germline lookup yields CDR1 LNHNV and CDR2 YYDKDF (reference sequence). V was clipped by 3 bases and J by 6 bases, with 15 bases between them. This CDR3 comprises 14 residues. The CDR3 DNA reads as TGTGCCACCAGCAGGATTGGCGGGTTCCGCGAGCAGTACTTC. This translates into CATSRIGGFREQYF.

This clone was seen only once. The V and J genes are TRBV6-5 and TRBJ1-3, with TRBD1 as a possible D gene (5 bases). CDR1 and CDR2 (germline): MNHEY, SVGAGI. The V end lost 4 bases, the J end lost 7 bases, and 17 bases lay between the germline ends. The CDR3 length is 15 residues. CDR3 amino acids: CASSSPSGGPNTIYF. CDR3 DNA sequence: TGTGCCAGCAGTTCCCCGTCGGGGGGACCGAACACCATATATTTT.

The chain couples TRBV6-5 to TRBJ1-6, with D unresolved. Trimming pared 6 bases from V and 4 bases from J, leaving 13 bases between. Per the germline V gene, CDR1 is MNHEY and CDR2 is SVGAGI. The CDR3 loop spans 15 amino acids. The CDR3 DNA reads as TGTGCCAGCAGAGCCGGGGTTAAATATAATTCACCCCTCCACTTT. Protein product: CASRAGVKYNSPLHF.

There are a few counts of this clone. V usage is TRBV6-2 or TRBV6-3 and J usage is TRBJ2-5; 12 nucleotides align to TRBD2. Germline CDR1 reads MNHEY; CDR2 reads SVGEGT. V gave up 4 bases and J gave up 5 bases; unmatched junction bases: 5. The CDR3 covers 15 residues. CDR3 in amino acids: CASSSTSGGLETQYF. The DNA of the CDR3 is TGTGCCAGCAGTTCTACTAGCGGGGGGCTGGAGACCCAGTACTTC.

The chain couples TRBV9 to TRBJ2-1, with 10 bases matching TRBD1. The germline gives CDR1 SGDLS, CDR2 YYNGEE. The CDR3 totals 15 residues. The junction had 3 bases not matched to a gene; V was cut back by 2 bases and J by 4 bases. As DNA, the CDR3 is TGTGCCAGCAGCGTGGGGACAGGGGAATACAATGAGCAGTTCTTC. It is translated as CASSVGTGEYNEQFF.

The CDR3 region is CASRPIRSAGDNTGELFF. CDR3 sequence (DNA): TGTGCCAGCCGACCAATACGATCAGCGGGCGATAACACCGGGGAGCTGTTTTTT. This sequence joins TRBV2 and TRBJ2-2; D might be TRBD2 (6 bases). CDR3 length equals 18 residues. The V end lost 8 bases, the J end lost 2 bases, and 24 bases lay between the germline ends. CDR1 is SNHLY, CDR2 FYNNEI, per germline. Full variable domain (missing parts from reference TRBV2 and TRBJ2-2): EPEVTQTPSHQVTQMGQEVILRCVPISNHLYFYWYRQILGQKVEFLVSFYNNEISEKSEIFDDQFSVERPDGSNFTLKIRSTKLEDSAMYFCASRPIRSAGDNTGELFFGEGSRLTVL.

The V call is TRBV21-1, the J call TRBJ2-7; the table's TRBD1 call for D was not verified on the DNA. TRBV21-1 is recorded as a pseudogene. This CDR3 has 18 amino acids. The CDR3 here is CASRYPKRRGTGGYEQYF. The CDR3 DNA follows: TGTGCCAGCAGATACCCCAAGAGAAGAGGGACAGGGGGCTACGAGCAGTACTTC.

V and J are TRBV6-5 and TRBJ2-7, with 8 bases fitting TRBD1. Trimming at V came to 6 bases and at J to 2 bases, leaving 6 bases not matched to a gene. The germline V gene has CDR1 MNHEY and CDR2 SVGAGI. The CDR3 consists of 14 residues. Written as DNA, the CDR3 is TGTGCCAGCAGGGACAGGGAGCTAACCTACGAGCAGTACTTC. Translation gives CASRDRELTYEQYF.

The chain joins TRBV5-1 to TRBJ2-6; a possible D gene is TRBD2 (5 bases). The CDR3 contains 14 residues. V dropped 5 bases and J dropped 0 bases, with 6 bases sitting between them. From germline, CDR1 is SGHRS and CDR2 YFSETQ. The CDR3 DNA follows: TGCGCCAGCAGACGGGACTCTGGGGCCAACGTCCTGACTTTC. The encoded protein is CASRRDSGANVLTF.

The DNA of the CDR3 is TGCGCCAGCCTCTATGGCTACACCTTC. As protein: CASLYGYTF. This chain connects TRBV10-1 to TRBJ1-2, with D hard to call. CDR1 and CDR2 (germline): WNHNN, SYGVQD (reference sequence). This CDR3 contains 9 residues. Trimming left V 8 bases short and J 4 bases short, with 2 bases between.